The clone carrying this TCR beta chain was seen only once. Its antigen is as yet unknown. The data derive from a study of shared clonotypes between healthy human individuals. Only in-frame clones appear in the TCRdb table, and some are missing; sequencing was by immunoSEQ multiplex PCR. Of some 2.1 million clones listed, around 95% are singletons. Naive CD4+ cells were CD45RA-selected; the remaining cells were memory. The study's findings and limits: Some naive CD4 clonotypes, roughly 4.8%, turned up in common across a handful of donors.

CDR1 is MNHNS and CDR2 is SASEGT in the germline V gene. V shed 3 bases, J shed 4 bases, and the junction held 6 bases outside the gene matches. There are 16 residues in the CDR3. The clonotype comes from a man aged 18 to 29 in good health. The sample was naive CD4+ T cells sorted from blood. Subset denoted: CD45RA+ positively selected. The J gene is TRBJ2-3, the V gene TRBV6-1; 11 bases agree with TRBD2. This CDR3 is CASSDRSGGAPDTQYF. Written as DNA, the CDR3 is TGTGCCAGCAGTGACCGTAGCGGGGGGGCACCAGATACGCAGTATTTT.